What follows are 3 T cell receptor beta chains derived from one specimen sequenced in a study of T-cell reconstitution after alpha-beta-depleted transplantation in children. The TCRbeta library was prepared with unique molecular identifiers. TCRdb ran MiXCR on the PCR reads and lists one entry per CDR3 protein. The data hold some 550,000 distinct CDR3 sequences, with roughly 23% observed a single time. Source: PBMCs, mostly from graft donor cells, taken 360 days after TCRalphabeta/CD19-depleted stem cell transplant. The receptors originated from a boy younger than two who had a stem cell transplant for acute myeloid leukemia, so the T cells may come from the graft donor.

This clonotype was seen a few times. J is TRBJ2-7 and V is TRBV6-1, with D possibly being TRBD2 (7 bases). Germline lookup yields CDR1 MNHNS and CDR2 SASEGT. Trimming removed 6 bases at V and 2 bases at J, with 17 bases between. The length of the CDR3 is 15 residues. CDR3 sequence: CASSPSGGGPYEQYF. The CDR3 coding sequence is TGTGCCAGCAGCCCCAGTGGCGGGGGCCCCTACGAGCAGTACTTC.

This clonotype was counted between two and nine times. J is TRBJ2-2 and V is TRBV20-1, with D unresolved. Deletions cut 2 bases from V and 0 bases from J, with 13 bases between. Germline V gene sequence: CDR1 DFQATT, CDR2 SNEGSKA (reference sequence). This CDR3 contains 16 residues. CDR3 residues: CSARPGLQANTGELFF. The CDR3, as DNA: TGCAGTGCTAGACCCGGGCTCCAGGCGAACACCGGGGAGCTGTTTTTT.

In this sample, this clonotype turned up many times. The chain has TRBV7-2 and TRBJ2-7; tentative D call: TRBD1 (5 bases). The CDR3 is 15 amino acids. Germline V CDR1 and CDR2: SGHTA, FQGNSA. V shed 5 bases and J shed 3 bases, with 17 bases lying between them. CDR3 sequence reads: CASSRTGKLNYEQYF. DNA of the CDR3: TGTGCCAGCAGCCGTACAGGAAAATTAAACTACGAGCAGTACTTC.